Listed below are T cell receptor beta chains from one sample, sequenced in a study of regulatory T cells in long-lasting Graves disease. Via MiXCR, TCRdb re-called the multiplex PCR reads, giving one row per CDR3 protein. The sample yields 400,000 to 500,000 distinct CDR3 sequences, less than 25% seen once. Sequences were derived from peripheral blood mononuclear cells (PBMCs), sampled when the disease was refractory, from a patient treated with antithyroid drugs. These receptors all stem from a female donor with Graves disease. The CDR3 runs from the conserved cysteine through the conserved F or W. Fields, in order: CDR3 length, V gene, clone size, D gene, J gene, CDR3 DNA, CDR3 protein. A D gene is named only where the DNA matches it firmly. Part of the rows lack a size; the others show once, few, many or a class for expanded clones.

cdr3_length: 16
v_call: TRBV28
clone_size: medium-sized
d_call: TRBD1
j_call: TRBJ2-7
cdr3_nt: TGTGCCAGCAGTACCACCCCGGGACAGGGATCCTACGAGCAGTACTTC
cdr3_aa: CASSTTPGQGSYEQYF

cdr3_length: 13
v_call: TRBV5-1
clone_size: .
d_call: .
j_call: TRBJ1-6
cdr3_nt: TGCGCCAGCAGCTTGGAGCAGGATGGGGCCCTCCACTTT
cdr3_aa: CASSLEQDGALHF

cdr3_length: 15
v_call: TRBV5-5
clone_size: .
d_call: .
j_call: TRBJ2-2
cdr3_nt: TGTGCCAGCAGCCCAGGGGGGTACAACACCGGGGAGCTGTTTTTT
cdr3_aa: CASSPGGYNTGELFF

cdr3_length: 18
v_call: TRBV7-8
clone_size: many
d_call: .
j_call: TRBJ2-4
cdr3_nt: TGTGCCAGCAGCTCCATAGGGGAGACAGGCTTAGCCAAAAACATTCAGTACTTC
cdr3_aa: CASSSIGETGLAKNIQYF

cdr3_length: 16
v_call: TRBV27
clone_size: many
d_call: TRBD1
j_call: TRBJ1-1
cdr3_nt: TGTGCCAGCAGTGGGACAGGGACCCCCATGAACACTGAAGCTTTCTTT
cdr3_aa: CASSGTGTPMNTEAFF

cdr3_length: 16
v_call: TRBV6-1
clone_size: few
d_call: TRBD1
j_call: TRBJ2-2
cdr3_nt: TGTGCCAGCAGTGGAGACAGGGGGGTTTTTCCCGGGGAGCTGTTTTTT
cdr3_aa: CASSGDRGVFPGELFF

cdr3_length: 12
v_call: TRBV28
clone_size: many
d_call: .
j_call: TRBJ1-4
cdr3_nt: TGTGCCACCGAGTCAGCTAATGAAAAACTGTTTTTT
cdr3_aa: CATESANEKLFF

cdr3_length: 14
v_call: TRBV12-3/TRBV12-4
clone_size: many
d_call: .
j_call: TRBJ1-1
cdr3_nt: TGTGCCAGCAGTCCGACAGCAAAGAACACTGAAGCTTTCTTT
cdr3_aa: CASSPTAKNTEAFF

cdr3_length: 14
v_call: TRBV7-9
clone_size: many
d_call: .
j_call: TRBJ2-3
cdr3_nt: TGTGCCAGCAGTCCTAATGAGGGCACAGATACGCAGTATTTT
cdr3_aa: CASSPNEGTDTQYF

cdr3_length: 15
v_call: TRBV3-1
clone_size: many
d_call: .
j_call: TRBJ2-2
cdr3_nt: TGTGCCAGCAGCCAATTGTTACAGAACACCGGGGAGCTGTTTTTT
cdr3_aa: CASSQLLQNTGELFF

cdr3_length: 13
v_call: TRBV5-4
clone_size: few
d_call: .
j_call: TRBJ1-5
cdr3_nt: TGTGCCAGCAGCTTGTATGGGGATCAGCCCCAGCATTTT
cdr3_aa: CASSLYGDQPQHF